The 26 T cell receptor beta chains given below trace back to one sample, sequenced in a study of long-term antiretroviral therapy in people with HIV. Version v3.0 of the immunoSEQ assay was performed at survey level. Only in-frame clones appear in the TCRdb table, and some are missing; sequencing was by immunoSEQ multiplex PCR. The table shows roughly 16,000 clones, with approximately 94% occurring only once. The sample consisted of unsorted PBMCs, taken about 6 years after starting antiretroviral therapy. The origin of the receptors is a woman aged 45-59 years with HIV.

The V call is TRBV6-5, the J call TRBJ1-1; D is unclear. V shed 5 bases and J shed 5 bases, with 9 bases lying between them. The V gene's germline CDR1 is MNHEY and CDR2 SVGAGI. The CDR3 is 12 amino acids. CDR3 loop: CASSVGETEAFF. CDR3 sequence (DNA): TGTGCCAGCAGTGTTGGAGAAACTGAAGCTTTCTTT.

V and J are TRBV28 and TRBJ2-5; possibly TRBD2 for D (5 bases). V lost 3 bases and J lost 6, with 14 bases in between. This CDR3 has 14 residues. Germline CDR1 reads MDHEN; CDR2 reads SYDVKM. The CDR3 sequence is CASSFPGFEKTQYF. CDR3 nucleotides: TGTGCCAGCAGTTTCCCGGGGTTTGAGAAGACCCAGTACTTC. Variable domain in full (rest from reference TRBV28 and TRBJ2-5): DVKVTQSSRYLVKRTGEKVFLECVQDMDHENMFWYRQDPGLGLRLIYFSYDVKMKEKGDIPEGYSVSREKKERFSLILESASTNQTSMYLCASSFPGFEKTQYFGPGTRLLVL.

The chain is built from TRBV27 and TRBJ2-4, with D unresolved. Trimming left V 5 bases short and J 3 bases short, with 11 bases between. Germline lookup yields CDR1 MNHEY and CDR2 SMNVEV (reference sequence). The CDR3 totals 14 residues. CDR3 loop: CASSPLESKNIQYF. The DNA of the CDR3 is TGTGCCAGCAGTCCGCTAGAGAGCAAAAACATTCAGTACTTC.

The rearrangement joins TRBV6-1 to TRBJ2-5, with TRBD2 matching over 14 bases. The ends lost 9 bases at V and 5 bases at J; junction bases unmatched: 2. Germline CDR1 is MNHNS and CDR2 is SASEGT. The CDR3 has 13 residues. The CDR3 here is CASRLAGGETQYF. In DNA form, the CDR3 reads TGTGCCAGTAGACTAGCGGGAGGGGAGACCCAGTACTTC.

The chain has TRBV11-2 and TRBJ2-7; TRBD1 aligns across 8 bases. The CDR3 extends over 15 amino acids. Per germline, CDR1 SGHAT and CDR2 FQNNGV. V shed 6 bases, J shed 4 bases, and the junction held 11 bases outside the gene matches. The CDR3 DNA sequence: TGTGCCAGCAGTATAGAAGGACAGGGTATTTACGAGCAGTACTTC. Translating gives CASSIEGQGIYEQYF.

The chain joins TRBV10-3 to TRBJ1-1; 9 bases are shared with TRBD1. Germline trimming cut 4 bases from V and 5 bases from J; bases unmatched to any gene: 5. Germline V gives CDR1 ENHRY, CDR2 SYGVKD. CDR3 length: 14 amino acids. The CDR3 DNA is TGTGCCATCAGTGGGGGACAGGGTAGTACTGAAGCTTTCTTT. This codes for CAISGGQGSTEAFF.

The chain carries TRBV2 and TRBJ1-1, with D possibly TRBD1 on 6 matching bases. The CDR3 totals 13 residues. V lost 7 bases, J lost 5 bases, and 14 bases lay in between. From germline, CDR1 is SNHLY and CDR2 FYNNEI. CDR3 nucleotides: TGTGCCAGCACACAGGGTCGGGGGACTGAAGCTTTCTTT. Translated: CASTQGRGTEAFF.

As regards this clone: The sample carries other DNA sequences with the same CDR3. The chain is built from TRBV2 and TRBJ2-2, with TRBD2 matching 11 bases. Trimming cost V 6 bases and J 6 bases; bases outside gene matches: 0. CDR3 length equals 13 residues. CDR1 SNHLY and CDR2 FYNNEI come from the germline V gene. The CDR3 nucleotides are TGTGCCAGCAGACTAGCGGGGGCCGGGGAGCTGTTTTTT. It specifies CASRLAGAGELFF.

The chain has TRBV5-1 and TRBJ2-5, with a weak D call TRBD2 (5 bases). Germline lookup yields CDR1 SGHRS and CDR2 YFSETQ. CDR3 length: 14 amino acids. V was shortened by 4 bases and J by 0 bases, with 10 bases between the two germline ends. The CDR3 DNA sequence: TGCGCCAGCAGCGCTTCGGGGAACCAAGAGACCCAGTACTTC. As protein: CASSASGNQETQYF.

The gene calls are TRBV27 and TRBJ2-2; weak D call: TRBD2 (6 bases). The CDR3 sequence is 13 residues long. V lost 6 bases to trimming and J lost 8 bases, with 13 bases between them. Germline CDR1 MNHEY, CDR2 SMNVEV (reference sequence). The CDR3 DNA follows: TGTGCCAGCAGCACCCATGGAGGGGGGGAGCTGTTTTTT. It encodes CASSTHGGGELFF.

Written as DNA, the CDR3 is TGTGCCAGCTGTTTCGCGGACTACGAGCAGTACTTC. Translated, it gives CASCFADYEQYF. The chain has TRBV2 and TRBJ2-7; D gene unclear. CDR3 size: 12 residues. Trimming pared 8 bases from V and 3 bases from J, leaving 11 bases between. Germline CDR1 SNHLY, CDR2 FYNNEI.

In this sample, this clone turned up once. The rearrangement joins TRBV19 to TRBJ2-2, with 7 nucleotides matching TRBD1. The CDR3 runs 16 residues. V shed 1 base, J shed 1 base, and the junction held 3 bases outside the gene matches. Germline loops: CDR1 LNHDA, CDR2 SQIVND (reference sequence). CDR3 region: CASSIVRTGNTGELFF. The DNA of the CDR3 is TGTGCCAGTAGTATAGTCCGGACAGGGAACACCGGGGAGCTGTTTTTT.

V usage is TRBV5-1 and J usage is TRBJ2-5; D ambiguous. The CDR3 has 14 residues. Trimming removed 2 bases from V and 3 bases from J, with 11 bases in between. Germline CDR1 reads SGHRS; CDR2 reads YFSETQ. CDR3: CASSFPQAKETQYF. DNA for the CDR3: TGCGCCAGCAGCTTTCCCCAAGCCAAAGAGACCCAGTACTTC.

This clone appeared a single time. CDR3 loop: CASSGLGQEFEAFF. Here the CDR3 DNA reads TGTGCCAGCAGTGGGCTCGGACAGGAGTTTGAAGCTTTCTTT. The J gene is TRBJ1-1, the V gene TRBV28; TRBD1 matches 7 bases. The germline V gene encodes CDR1 MDHEN and CDR2 SYDVKM. This CDR3 comprises 14 residues. The trim removed 5 bases at V and 7 bases at J, leaving 10 bases unmatched.

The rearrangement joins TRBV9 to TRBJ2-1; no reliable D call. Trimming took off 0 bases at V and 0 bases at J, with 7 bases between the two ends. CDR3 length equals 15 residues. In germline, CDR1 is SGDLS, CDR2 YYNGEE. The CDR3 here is CASSVGVHSYNEQFF. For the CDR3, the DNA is TGTGCCAGCAGCGTAGGTGTACACTCCTACAATGAGCAGTTCTTC.

As DNA, the CDR3 is TGTGCCAGTAGTGTGACGGAGTTCACCGGGGAGCTGTTTTTT. Protein: CASSVTEFTGELFF. This chain connects TRBV19 to TRBJ2-2; no reliable D call. In germline, CDR1 is LNHDA, CDR2 SQIVND (reference sequence). The CDR3 length is 14 residues. V lost 5 bases to trimming and J lost 4 bases, with 11 bases between them.

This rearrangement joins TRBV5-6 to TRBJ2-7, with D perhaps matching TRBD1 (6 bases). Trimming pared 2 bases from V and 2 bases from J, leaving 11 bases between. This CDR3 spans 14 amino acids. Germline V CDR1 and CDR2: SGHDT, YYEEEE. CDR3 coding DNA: TGTGCCAGCAGCTTTACCGGGACACCCTACGAGCAGTACTTC. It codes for CASSFTGTPYEQYF.

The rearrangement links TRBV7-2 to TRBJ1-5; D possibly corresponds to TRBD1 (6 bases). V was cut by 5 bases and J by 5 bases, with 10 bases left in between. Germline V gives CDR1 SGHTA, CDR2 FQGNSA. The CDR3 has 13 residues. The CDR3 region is CASSPNRDQPQHF. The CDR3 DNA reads TGTGCCAGCAGCCCCAACAGGGATCAGCCCCAGCATTTT. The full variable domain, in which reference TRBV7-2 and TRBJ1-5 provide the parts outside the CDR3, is GAGVSQSPSNKVTEKGKDVELRCDPISGHTALYWYRQSLGQGLEFLIYFQGNSAPDKSGLPSDRFSAERTGGSVSTLTIQRTQQEDSAVYLCASSPNRDQPQHFGDGTRLSIL.

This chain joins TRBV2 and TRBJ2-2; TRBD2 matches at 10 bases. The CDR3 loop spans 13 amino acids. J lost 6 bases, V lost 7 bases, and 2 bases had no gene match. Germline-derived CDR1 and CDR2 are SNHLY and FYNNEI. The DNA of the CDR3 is TGTGCCAGCAATCTAGCGGGAGCCGGGGAGCTGTTTTTT. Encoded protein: CASNLAGAGELFF.

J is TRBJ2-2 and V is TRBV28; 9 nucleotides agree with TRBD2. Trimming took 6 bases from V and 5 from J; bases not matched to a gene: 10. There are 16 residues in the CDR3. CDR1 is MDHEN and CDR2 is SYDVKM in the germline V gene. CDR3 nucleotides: TGTGCCAGCAGGCTTAGCGGGAGAGGTTATACCGGGGAGCTGTTTTTT. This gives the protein CASRLSGRGYTGELFF. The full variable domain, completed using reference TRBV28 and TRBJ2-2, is DVKVTQSSRYLVKRTGEKVFLECVQDMDHENMFWYRQDPGLGLRLIYFSYDVKMKEKGDIPEGYSVSREKKERFSLILESASTNQTSMYLCASRLSGRGYTGELFFGEGSRLTVL.

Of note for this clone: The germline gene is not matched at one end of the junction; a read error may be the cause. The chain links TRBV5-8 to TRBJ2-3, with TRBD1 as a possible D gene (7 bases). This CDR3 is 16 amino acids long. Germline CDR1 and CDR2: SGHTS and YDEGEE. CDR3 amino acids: CASSPARGESSETQYF. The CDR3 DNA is TGTGCCAGCAGCCCCGCCAGGGGGGAGTCCTCAGAAACGCAGTATTTT.

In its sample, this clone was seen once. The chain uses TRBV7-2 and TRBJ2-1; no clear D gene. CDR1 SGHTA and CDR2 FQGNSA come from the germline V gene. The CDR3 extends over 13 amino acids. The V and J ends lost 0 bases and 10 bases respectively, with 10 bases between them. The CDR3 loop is CASSLAYALEQFF. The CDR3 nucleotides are TGTGCCAGCAGCTTAGCCTACGCGCTAGAGCAGTTCTTC.

In DNA form, the CDR3 reads TGCGCCAGCAGCCCCGACTCTGGGGCCAACGTCCTGACTTTC. Residues: CASSPDSGANVLTF. V and J are TRBV5-1 and TRBJ2-6; D is unclear. This CDR3 is 14 amino acids long. Deletions cut 4 bases from V and 0 bases from J, with 5 bases between. The germline gives CDR1 SGHRS, CDR2 YFSETQ.

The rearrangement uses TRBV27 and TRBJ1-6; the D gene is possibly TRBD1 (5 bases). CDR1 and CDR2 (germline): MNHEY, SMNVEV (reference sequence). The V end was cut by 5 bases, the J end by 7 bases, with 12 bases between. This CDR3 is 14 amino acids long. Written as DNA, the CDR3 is TGTGCCAGCAGTCCTTGGACATACAATTCACCCCTCCACTTT. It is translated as CASSPWTYNSPLHF.

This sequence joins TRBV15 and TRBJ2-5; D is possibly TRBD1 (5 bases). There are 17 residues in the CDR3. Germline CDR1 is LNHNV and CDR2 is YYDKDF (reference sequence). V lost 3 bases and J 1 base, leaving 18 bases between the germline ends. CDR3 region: CATSSQGTGSFQETQYF. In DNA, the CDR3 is TGTGCCACCAGCAGCCAGGGAACAGGAAGCTTCCAAGAGACCCAGTACTTC.

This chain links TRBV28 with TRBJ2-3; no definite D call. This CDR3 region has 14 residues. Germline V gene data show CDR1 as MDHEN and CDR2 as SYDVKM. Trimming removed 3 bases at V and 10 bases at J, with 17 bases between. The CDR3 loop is CASSLPVSPSPQYF. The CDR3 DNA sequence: TGTGCCAGCAGTTTGCCTGTCAGCCCCTCCCCGCAGTATTTT.